The next 24 T cell receptor beta chains were all read from a single sample in a study of T-cell reconstitution after alpha-beta-depleted transplantation in children (dated by TCRdb to between 2015 and 2016). Libraries were made using PCR. Sequencing relied on an Illumina HiSeq 2500. TCR library preparation used molecular barcoding, with unique molecular identifiers applied to normalize quantification of the TCRbeta repertoire. Clones were called with MiXCR by TCRdb after fastp trimmed the public reads at Q25, and only in-frame beta chains were retained. Every distinct CDR3 protein forms one entry, paired with its most common genes and DNA. The sample table lists about 540,000 distinct CDR3 sequences, roughly 18% of them with a count of one. 3.3% of the sample rests with the top ten. Sample: PBMCs from the stem cell graft donor, taken from the stem cell graft. These receptor sequences come from a human donor who donated a stem cell graft to a child with acute lymphoblastic leukemia.

This clonotype has just a few counts. V is TRBV9 and J is TRBJ2-1; 9 nucleotides match TRBD2. Germline lookup yields CDR1 SGDLS and CDR2 YYNGEE. This CDR3 contains 17 residues. Trimming at V came to 4 bases and at J to 0 bases, leaving 8 bases not matched to a gene. CDR3 in DNA: TGTGCCAGCAGCCCGACCGGACTAGCGAGCTCCTACAATGAGCAGTTCTTC. Protein: CASSPTGLASSYNEQFF.

This clonotype was seen only a few times. The chain has TRBV5-5 and TRBJ1-6; 8 nucleotides line up with TRBD1. Germline trimming cut 4 bases from V and 4 bases from J; bases unmatched to any gene: 7. The CDR3 extends over 16 amino acids. Germline V gene lookup returns CDR1 SGHKS and CDR2 YYEKEE (reference sequence). The DNA for the CDR3 is TGTGCCAGCAGCCCCCAGGGGGCCTCTTATAATTCACCCCTCCACTTT. Translation gives CASSPQGASYNSPLHF.

This clonotype was counted between two and nine times. The J gene is TRBJ1-1, the V gene TRBV5-6; D not certain. The germline V gene has CDR1 SGHDT and CDR2 YYEEEE. Between the trimmed V and J ends, which lost 1 base and 1 base, there was a span of 11 bases. CDR3 length equals 15 residues. In DNA form, the CDR3 reads TGTGCCAGCAGCTTGAAGGGAAGGGCGAACACTGAAGCTTTCTTT. Translating it yields CASSLKGRANTEAFF. Full variable domain (missing parts from reference TRBV5-6 and TRBJ1-1): DAGVTQSPTHLIKTRGQQVTLRCSPKSGHDTVSWYQQALGQGPQFIFQYYEEEERQRGNFPDRFSGHQFPNYSSELNVNALLLGDSALYLCASSLKGRANTEAFFGQGTRLTVV.

J is TRBJ1-5 and V is TRBV28; unclear D gene. Germline CDR1 reads MDHEN; CDR2 reads SYDVKM. This CDR3 is built from 12 residues. V lost 5 bases, J lost 4 bases, and 6 bases lay in between. CDR3 residues: CASSGPNQPQHF. The CDR3, as DNA: TGTGCCAGCAGTGGACCAAATCAGCCCCAGCATTTT.

V gene TRBV11-2 combines with J gene TRBJ1-2; 8 nucleotides agree with TRBD1. CDR1 SGHAT and CDR2 FQNNGV come from the germline V gene. This CDR3 contains 13 residues. The V segment lost 5 bases and the J segment 6 bases; nucleotides outside the gene matches: 5. CDR3 sequence reads: CASSKGQVDGYTF. The CDR3 nucleotides read TGTGCCAGCAGCAAGGGACAGGTAGATGGCTACACCTTC. The variable domain in full, completed from reference TRBV11-2 and TRBJ1-2, reads EAGVAQSPRYKIIEKRQSVAFWCNPISGHATLYWYQQILGQGPKLLIQFQNNGVVDDSQLPKDRFSAERLKGVDSTLKIQPAKLEDSAVYLCASSKGQVDGYTFGSGTRLTVV.

This chain joins TRBV5-6 and TRBJ1-1; a possible D gene is TRBD1 (6 bases). The CDR3 is 13 amino acids. Germline CDR1 reads SGHDT; CDR2 reads YYEEEE. V was trimmed by 1 base and J by 7 bases, leaving 11 bases between them. The CDR3 coding sequence is TGTGCCAGCAGCTTGCCGGGACACTTTGAAGCTTTCTTT. Its translation: CASSLPGHFEAFF.

The genes are TRBV6-1 and TRBJ2-5; a possible D gene is TRBD2 (6 bases). The CDR3 extends over 15 amino acids. From germline, CDR1 is MNHNS and CDR2 SASEGT. Trimming left V 2 bases short and J 5 bases short, with 15 bases between. This CDR3 reads CASSELAGTGETQYF. In DNA, the CDR3 is TGTGCCAGCAGTGAACTTGCGGGGACGGGGGAGACCCAGTACTTC.

This sequence joins TRBV27 and TRBJ2-2, with no clear D. The germline V and J ends were trimmed by 5 bases and 6 bases, with 16 bases remaining between them. The CDR3 extends over 15 amino acids. Per the germline V gene, CDR1 is MNHEY and CDR2 is SMNVEV (reference sequence). CDR3 region: CASSLQTEKAGELFF. CDR3 nucleotide sequence: TGTGCCAGCAGTCTACAAACTGAGAAGGCCGGGGAGCTGTTTTTT.

This clonotype was observed a handful of times. V usage is TRBV9 and J usage is TRBJ2-7, with TRBD1 identical over 9 bases. The CDR3 is 15 amino acids. V was clipped by 0 bases and J by 2 bases; unmatched bases: 3. Germline V gene lookup returns CDR1 SGDLS and CDR2 YYNGEE. The CDR3 DNA sequence: TGTGCCAGCAGCGTAGGTGGGACAGGGACCTACGAGCAGTACTTC. Protein product: CASSVGGTGTYEQYF. Full variable domain (rest looked up from reference TRBV9 and TRBJ2-7): DSGVTQTPKHLITATGQRVTLRCSPRSGDLSVYWYQQSLDQGLQFLIQYYNGEERAKGNILERFSAQQFPDLHSELNLSSLELGDSALYFCASSVGGTGTYEQYFGPGTRLTVT.

In its sample, this clonotype was seen a few times. V usage is TRBV29-1 and J usage is TRBJ1-6; 9 bases map to TRBD1. Germline V gene data show CDR1 as SQVTM and CDR2 as ANQGSEA. The CDR3 covers 13 residues. V was clipped by 7 bases and J by 7 bases; unmatched bases: 5. CDR3 amino acids: CSARTGANSPLHF. The CDR3, as DNA: TGCAGCGCCAGGACAGGGGCGAATTCACCCCTCCACTTT.

This clonotype was counted only a few times. The gene calls are TRBV27 and TRBJ2-1, with 7 bases fitting TRBD1. This CDR3 is built from 15 residues. With 5 bases clipped from V and 9 bases from J, the junction kept 13 bases outside the gene matches. Germline V gene lookup returns CDR1 MNHEY and CDR2 SMNVEV (reference sequence). The DNA of the CDR3 is TGTGCCAGCAGTAGACGACAGGGTTACTTCAGTGAGCAGTTCTTC. It translates to CASSRRQGYFSEQFF.

In its sample, this clonotype was seen a few times. The chain recombines TRBV7-9 with TRBJ2-2; 8 bases are a match to TRBD1. V was pared by 5 bases and J by 6 bases, with 5 bases of the junction left unmatched. The CDR3 covers 14 residues. Looked up from germline, CDR1 is SEHNR and CDR2 is FQNEAQ (reference sequence). The CDR3, as DNA: TGTGCCAGCAGCCGACAGGGGTCGGCCGGGGAGCTGTTTTTT. Encoded protein: CASSRQGSAGELFF.

This clonotype was counted a few times. V and J are TRBV12-3 or TRBV12-4 and TRBJ1-1; a weak D match, TRBD1 (5 bases). Trimming cost V 8 bases and J 1 base, with 14 bases left between them. This CDR3 contains 14 residues. In nucleotides, the CDR3 is TGTGCCAGCCTCTCTGGGGGGTGGAACACTGAAGCTTTCTTT. Translated, it gives CASLSGGWNTEAFF.

This chain uses TRBV4-1 with TRBJ2-4; 7 nucleotides agree with TRBD2. Looked up from germline, CDR1 is MGHRA and CDR2 is YSYEKL. The CDR3 runs to 15 residues. Unmatched junction bases numbered 3, after V lost 0 bases and J lost 4 bases. Here the CDR3 DNA reads TGCGCCAGCAGCCAAGAAACTAGCGTGAAAAACATTCAGTACTTC. Amino acids: CASSQETSVKNIQYF.

The gene calls are TRBV20-1 and TRBJ1-2; 7 bases fit TRBD1. Germline CDR1 and CDR2: DFQATT and SNEGSKA (reference sequence). The CDR3 sequence is 14 residues long. V gave up 5 bases and J gave up 8 bases; unmatched junction bases: 14. In nucleotides, the CDR3 is TGCAGTGCTCCTGACAGGGCCGCACTCGTGGGCTACACCTTC. It encodes CSAPDRAALVGYTF.

This clonotype was observed a few times. The chain has TRBV11-1 and TRBJ2-4, with D possibly matching TRBD2 (6 bases). The CDR3 is 19 residues long. Germline loops: CDR1 SGHAT, CDR2 FQDESV (reference sequence). The V end was cut by 1 base, the J end by 0 bases, with 19 bases between. Here the CDR3 DNA reads TGTGCCAGCAGCTTAGGATTGGGATTTAGCGGAACAGCCAAAAACATTCAGTACTTC. Encoded protein: CASSLGLGFSGTAKNIQYF.

In this sample, this clonotype turned up once. The V call is TRBV2, the J call TRBJ2-3; 9 bases map to TRBD2. V shed 7 bases and J 2 bases; nucleotides not matched to a gene: 19. Germline V CDR1 and CDR2: SNHLY, FYNNEI. The CDR3 covers 19 residues. CDR3 DNA: TGTGCCAGCACCGACCCATTGGGACTACTAGCGGGCGCCACAGATACGCAGTATTTT. Translating gives CASTDPLGLLAGATDTQYF.

The chain recombines TRBV4-1 with TRBJ2-7; 11 bases line up with TRBD2. V was pared by 2 bases and J by 6 bases, with 12 bases of the junction left unmatched. The germline V gene encodes CDR1 MGHRA and CDR2 YSYEKL. The CDR3 has 17 amino acids. This chain's CDR3 is CASSQLQIAGGPFEQYF. Here the CDR3 DNA reads TGCGCCAGCAGCCAACTGCAGATAGCGGGAGGGCCTTTCGAGCAGTACTTC.

The chain combines TRBV19 with TRBJ2-1; 7 bases are shared with TRBD1. This CDR3 has 15 residues. Germline V gene data show CDR1 as LNHDA and CDR2 as SQIVND (reference sequence). J was trimmed by 7 bases and V by 10 bases; bases with no gene match: 16. CDR3 coding DNA: TGTGCCACAAAAGAGAACAGGGGCGGGCGGAATGAGCAGTTCTTC. Residues: CATKENRGGRNEQFF.

The sample holds a few counts of this clonotype. The chain uses TRBV2 and TRBJ2-2, with D unresolved. The CDR3 runs 11 residues. The V gene lost 3 bases and the J gene lost 8 bases, with 4 bases spanning the gap. Germline V gene sequence: CDR1 SNHLY, CDR2 FYNNEI. The CDR3 DNA reads as TGTGCCAGCAGTGAGGGGGGGGAGCTGTTTTTT. The encoded protein is CASSEGGELFF.

V usage is TRBV11-2 and J usage is TRBJ1-1; D not certain. Germline V CDR1 and CDR2: SGHAT, FQNNGV. V lost 5 bases to trimming and J lost 0 bases, with 19 bases between them. CDR3 size: 17 residues. CDR3 loop: CASSPSPIRIMNTEAFF. In nucleotides, the CDR3 is TGTGCCAGCAGCCCTAGTCCCATCAGAATCATGAACACTGAAGCTTTCTTT.

This clonotype came up many times. J is TRBJ2-5 and V is TRBV5-1, with TRBD1 identical over 7 bases. This CDR3 region has 13 residues. V was pared by 7 bases and J by 4 bases, with 7 bases of the junction left unmatched. The germline V gene encodes CDR1 SGHRS and CDR2 YFSETQ. The CDR3 sequence is CASGRQGGETQYF. The CDR3 DNA sequence: TGCGCCAGCGGAAGACAGGGTGGAGAGACCCAGTACTTC.

This clonotype was counted between two and nine times. The V gene is TRBV20-1, the J gene TRBJ2-3; 7 bases match TRBD1. The germline gives CDR1 DFQATT, CDR2 SNEGSKA (reference sequence). V shed 0 bases, J shed 1 base, and the junction held 10 bases outside the gene matches. The CDR3 sequence is 17 residues long. In nucleotides, the CDR3 is TGCAGTGCTAGAGATTGGGAGACCACAGGGGGCACAGATACGCAGTATTTT. Residues: CSARDWETTGGTDTQYF.

The chain joins TRBV6-1 to TRBJ2-2; 8 bases align to TRBD2. CDR1 is MNHNS, CDR2 SASEGT, per germline. The V segment lost 6 bases and the J segment 4 bases; nucleotides outside the gene matches: 4. This CDR3 region has 14 residues. In nucleotides, the CDR3 is TGTGCCAGCAGGCGGGGGGAGACCACCGGGGAGCTGTTTTTT. It codes for CASRRGETTGELFF.